The sequence of this T cell receptor (beta chain) was determined in a study of T cell responses to AZD1222 COVID-19 vaccine. With regard to this clone: Antigen: not known.

TCRdb keeps only in-frame clones here, not all; method: immunoSEQ multiplex PCR. The sample holds hundreds of thousands of clones, approximately 94% seen once. Germline CDR1 reads MNHEY; CDR2 reads SVGAGI. The germline V and J ends were trimmed by 10 bases and 6 bases, with 21 bases remaining between them. This CDR3 is built from 14 residues. Study findings and constraints: Donors, mostly white British, included more females; clonal diversity was possibly underestimated. Following two doses of AZD1222, Spike-specific TCR breadth and depth rose.

This receptor was obtained from an adult in good health. Sequencing was performed on peripheral blood, taken on day 0 of MenACWY control vaccination. The genes are TRBV6-5 and TRBJ1-1, with D tentatively TRBD1 (6 bases). This CDR3 is CATQREQGFAEAFF. Written as DNA, the CDR3 is TGTGCCACACAAAGAGAACAGGGATTCGCTGAAGCTTTCTTT.